The present T cell receptor (beta chain) was sequenced within a study of OX40 agonist ivuxolimab in advanced cancers. Produced via immunoSEQ multiplex PCR; TCRdb's table is partial and in-frame only. The repertoire holds about 100,000 clones, with about nine tenths as singletons. Trimming cost V 8 bases and J 4 bases; bases outside gene matches: 5. Germline V gene sequence: CDR1 MDHEN, CDR2 SYDVKM. This CDR3 has 14 residues. The gene calls are TRBV28 and TRBJ2-3; 11 bases align to TRBD1. The input for sequencing was CD4+ or CD8+ T cells sorted from blood, taken in a trial of the OX40 agonist ivuxolimab. This clonotype was sampled from an adult with an advanced solid tumor such as melanoma, head and neck, liver or kidney cancer. The CDR3 DNA is TGTGCCAGCGGGGGGACAGGGGGGCCAGATACGCAGTATTTT. Encoded protein: CASGGTGGPDTQYF.